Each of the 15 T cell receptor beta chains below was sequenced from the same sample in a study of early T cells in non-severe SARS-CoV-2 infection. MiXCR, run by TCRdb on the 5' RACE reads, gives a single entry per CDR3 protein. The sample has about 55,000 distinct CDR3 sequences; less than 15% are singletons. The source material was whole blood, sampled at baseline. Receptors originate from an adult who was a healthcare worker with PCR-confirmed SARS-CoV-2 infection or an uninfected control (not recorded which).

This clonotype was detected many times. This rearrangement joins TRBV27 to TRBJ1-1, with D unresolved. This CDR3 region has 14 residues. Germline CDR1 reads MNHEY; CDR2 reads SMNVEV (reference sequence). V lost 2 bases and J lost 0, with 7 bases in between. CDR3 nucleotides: TGTGCCAGCAGTTTACGGACGGTGAACACTGAAGCTTTCTTT. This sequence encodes CASSLRTVNTEAFF.

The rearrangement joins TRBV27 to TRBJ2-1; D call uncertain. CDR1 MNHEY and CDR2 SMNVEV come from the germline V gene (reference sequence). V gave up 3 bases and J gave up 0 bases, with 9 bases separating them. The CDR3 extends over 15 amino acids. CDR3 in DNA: TGTGCCAGCAGTTTGGGTTGGAGCTCCTACAATGAGCAGTTCTTC. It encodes CASSLGWSSYNEQFF.

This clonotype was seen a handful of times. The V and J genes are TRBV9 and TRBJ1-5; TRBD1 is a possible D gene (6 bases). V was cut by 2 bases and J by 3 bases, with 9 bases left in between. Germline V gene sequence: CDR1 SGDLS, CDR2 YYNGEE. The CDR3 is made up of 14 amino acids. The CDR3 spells CASSVTGHNQPQHF. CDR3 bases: TGTGCCAGCAGCGTGACAGGTCACAATCAGCCCCAGCATTTT.

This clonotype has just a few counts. In DNA form, the CDR3 reads TGTGCCAGCACACGGGGGCCTGGACAAGAGACCCAGTACTTC. Encoded protein: CASTRGPGQETQYF. This chain uses TRBV18 with TRBJ2-5; the D call may be TRBD1 or TRBD2 (6 bases each). Per germline, CDR1 KGHSH and CDR2 LQKENI. CDR3 length: 14 amino acids. V was clipped by 8 bases and J by 2 bases, with 15 bases between them.

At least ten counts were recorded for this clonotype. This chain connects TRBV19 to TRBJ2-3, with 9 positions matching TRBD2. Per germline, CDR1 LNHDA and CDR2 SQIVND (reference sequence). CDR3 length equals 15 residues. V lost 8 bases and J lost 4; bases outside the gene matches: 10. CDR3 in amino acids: CASRWAGGVADTQYF. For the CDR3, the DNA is TGTGCCAGTCGATGGGCGGGAGGGGTGGCAGATACGCAGTATTTT.

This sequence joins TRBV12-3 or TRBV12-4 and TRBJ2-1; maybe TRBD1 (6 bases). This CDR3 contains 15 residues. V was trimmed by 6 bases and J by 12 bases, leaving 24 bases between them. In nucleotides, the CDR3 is TGTGCCAGCAGGCACAGGGTGGAGGTCAACCTTGGGCAGTTCTTC. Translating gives CASRHRVEVNLGQFF.

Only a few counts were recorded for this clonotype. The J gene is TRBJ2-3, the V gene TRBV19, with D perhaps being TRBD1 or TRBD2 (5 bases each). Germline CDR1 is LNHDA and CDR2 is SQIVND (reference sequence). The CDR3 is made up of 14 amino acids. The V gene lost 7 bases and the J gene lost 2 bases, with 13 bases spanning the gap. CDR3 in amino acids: CASKEGRYTDTQYF. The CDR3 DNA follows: TGTGCCAGTAAAGAGGGGCGTTACACAGATACGCAGTATTTT.

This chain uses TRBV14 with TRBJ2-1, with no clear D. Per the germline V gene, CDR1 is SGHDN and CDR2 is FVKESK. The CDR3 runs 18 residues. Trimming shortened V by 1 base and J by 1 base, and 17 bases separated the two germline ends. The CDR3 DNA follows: TGTGCCAGCAGCCAAGGACTCGGAAGGGTGGGATCCTACAATGAGCAGTTCTTC. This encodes CASSQGLGRVGSYNEQFF.

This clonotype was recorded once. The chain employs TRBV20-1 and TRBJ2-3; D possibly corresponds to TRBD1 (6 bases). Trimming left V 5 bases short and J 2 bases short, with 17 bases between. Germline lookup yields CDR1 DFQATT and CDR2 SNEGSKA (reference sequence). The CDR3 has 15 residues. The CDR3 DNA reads TGCAGTGCTCCGAGACAGGACCTATTCACAGATACGCAGTATTTT. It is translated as CSAPRQDLFTDTQYF.

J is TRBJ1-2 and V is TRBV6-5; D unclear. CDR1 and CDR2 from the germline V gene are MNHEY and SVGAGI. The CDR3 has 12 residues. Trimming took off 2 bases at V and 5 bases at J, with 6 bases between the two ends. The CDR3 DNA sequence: TGTGCCAGCAGTTACGGGGAGTATGGCTACACCTTC. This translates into CASSYGEYGYTF.

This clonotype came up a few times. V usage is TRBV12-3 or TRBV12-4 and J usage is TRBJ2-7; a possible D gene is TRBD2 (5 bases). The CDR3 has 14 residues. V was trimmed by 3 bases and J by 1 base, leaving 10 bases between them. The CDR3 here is CASSFSPGSYEQYF. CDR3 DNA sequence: TGTGCCAGCAGTTTTTCTCCGGGATCCTACGAGCAGTACTTC.

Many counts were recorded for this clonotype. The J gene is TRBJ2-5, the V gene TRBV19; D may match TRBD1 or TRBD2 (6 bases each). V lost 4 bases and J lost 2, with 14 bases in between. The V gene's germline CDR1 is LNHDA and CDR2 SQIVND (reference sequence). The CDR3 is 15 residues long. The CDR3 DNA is TGTGCCAGTAGTACGGGGGCAGATGAGCAAGAGACCCAGTACTTC. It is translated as CASSTGADEQETQYF.

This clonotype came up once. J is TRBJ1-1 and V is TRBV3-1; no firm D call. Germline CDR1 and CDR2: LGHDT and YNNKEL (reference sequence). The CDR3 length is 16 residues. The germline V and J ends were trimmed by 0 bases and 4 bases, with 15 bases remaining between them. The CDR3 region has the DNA TGTGCCAGCAGCCAAGATCGGATCCCCCGTCCCACTGAAGCTTTCTTT. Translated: CASSQDRIPRPTEAFF.

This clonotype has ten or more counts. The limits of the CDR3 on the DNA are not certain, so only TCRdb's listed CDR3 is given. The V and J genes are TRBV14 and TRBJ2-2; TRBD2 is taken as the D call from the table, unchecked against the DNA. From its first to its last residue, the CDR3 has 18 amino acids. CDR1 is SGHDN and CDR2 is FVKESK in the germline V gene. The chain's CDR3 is CASSQALAGNFGAGELFF.

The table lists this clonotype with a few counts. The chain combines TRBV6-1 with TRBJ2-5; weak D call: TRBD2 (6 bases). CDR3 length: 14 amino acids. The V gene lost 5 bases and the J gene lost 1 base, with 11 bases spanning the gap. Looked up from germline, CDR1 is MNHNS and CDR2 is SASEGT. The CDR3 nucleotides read TGTGCCAGCAGTCCTCGCGGGGTCCAAGAGACCCAGTACTTC. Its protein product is CASSPRGVQETQYF.